The source of this TCR beta chain is a study of blood T cell repertoires in COVID-19. Study-wide context: There were acute and convalescent COVID-19 samples, and they came from the United States, Italy and Spain. PBMCs, B-cell-depleted T cells, or T cells provided the cDNA or gDNA that made up the material.

V shed 0 bases, J shed 3 bases, and the junction held 4 bases outside the gene matches. Looked up from germline, CDR1 is LNHNV and CDR2 is YYDKDF (reference sequence). The length of the CDR3 is 16 residues. Sequencing was performed with immunoSEQ multiplex PCR; in TCRdb, only in-frame clones are kept and a portion is missing. Of some 130,000 clones in the sample, 75% to 85% were seen once. The chain carries TRBV15 and TRBJ1-2; 10 nucleotides agree with TRBD1. The TCR sequence derives from a man older than 75 with acute or convalescent COVID-19. Sequenced sample: peripheral blood. CDR3 bases: TGTGCCACCAGCAGAGATCTGACAGGGGGCGACTATGGCTACACCTTC. This encodes CATSRDLTGGDYGYTF.